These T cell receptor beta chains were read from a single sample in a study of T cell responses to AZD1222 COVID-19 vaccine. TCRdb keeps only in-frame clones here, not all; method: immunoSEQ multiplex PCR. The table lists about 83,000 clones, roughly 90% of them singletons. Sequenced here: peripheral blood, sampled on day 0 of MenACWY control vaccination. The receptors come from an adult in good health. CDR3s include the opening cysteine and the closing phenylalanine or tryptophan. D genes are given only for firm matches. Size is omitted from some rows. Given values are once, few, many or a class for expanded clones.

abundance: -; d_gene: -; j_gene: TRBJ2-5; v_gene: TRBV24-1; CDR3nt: TGTGCCACCAGTGAGGGACCGGAGACCCAGTACTTC; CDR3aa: CATSEGPETQYF
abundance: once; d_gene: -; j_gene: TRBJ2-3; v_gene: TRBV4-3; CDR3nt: TGCGCCAGCAGCCAAGATAGGGGGAGAACAGATACGCAGTATTTT; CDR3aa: CASSQDRGRTDTQYF
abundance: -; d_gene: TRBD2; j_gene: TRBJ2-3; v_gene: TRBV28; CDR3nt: TGTGCCAGCGCCCAGGGCGGTAGCGGGAGCGAGGTCACAGATACGCAGTATTTT; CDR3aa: CASAQGGSGSEVTDTQYF
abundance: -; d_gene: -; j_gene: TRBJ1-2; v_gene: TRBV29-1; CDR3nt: TGCAGCGTTGTACGAGGTGACTATGGCTACACCTTC; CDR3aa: CSVVRGDYGYTF
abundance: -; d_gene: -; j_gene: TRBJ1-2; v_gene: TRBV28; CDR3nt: TGTGCCAGCAGTCTCGGGGGTCCAGCTAACTATGGCTACACCTTC; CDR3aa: CASSLGGPANYGYTF
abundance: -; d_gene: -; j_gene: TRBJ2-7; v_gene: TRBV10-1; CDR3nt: TGCGCCAGCAGTGAGGGAGGGTCCGACGAGCAGTACTTC; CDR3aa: CASSEGGSDEQYF
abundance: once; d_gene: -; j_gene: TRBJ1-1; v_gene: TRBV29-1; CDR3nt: TGCACCATCCGGGCCCCGAACACTGAAGCTTTCTTT; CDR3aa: CTIRAPNTEAFF
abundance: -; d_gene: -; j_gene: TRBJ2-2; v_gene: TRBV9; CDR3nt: TGTGCCAGCAGCGCTTCAGGGAGTTCCGGGGAGCTGTTTTTT; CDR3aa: CASSASGSSGELFF
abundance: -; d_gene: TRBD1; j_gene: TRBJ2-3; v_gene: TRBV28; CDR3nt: TGTGCCAGCATCCAAACACCGGGACAGGGGGGGACAGATACGCAGTATTTT; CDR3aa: CASIQTPGQGGTDTQYF
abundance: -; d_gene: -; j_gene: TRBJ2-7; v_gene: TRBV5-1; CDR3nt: TGCGCCAGCAGCTTCGAGTCCGTCTCGGCCCACGAGCAGTACTTC; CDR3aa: CASSFESVSAHEQYF
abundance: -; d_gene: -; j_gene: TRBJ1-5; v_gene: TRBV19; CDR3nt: TGTGCCAGTAGACTCACAGGGTACAATCAGCCCCAGCATTTT; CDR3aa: CASRLTGYNQPQHF
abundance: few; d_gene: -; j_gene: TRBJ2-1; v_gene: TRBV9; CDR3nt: TGTGCCAGCAGCGTATCCCTTTTCGGAAATGAGCAGTTCTTC; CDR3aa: CASSVSLFGNEQFF
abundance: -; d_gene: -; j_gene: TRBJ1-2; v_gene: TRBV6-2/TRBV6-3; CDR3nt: TGTGCCAGCAGTTACCGGGGGTTCGGCTACACCTTC; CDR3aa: CASSYRGFGYTF
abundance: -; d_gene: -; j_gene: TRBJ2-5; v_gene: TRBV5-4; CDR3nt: TGTGCCAGCAGCTTCTGGGGGCAAGGGGAAGAGACCCAGTACTTC; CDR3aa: CASSFWGQGEETQYF
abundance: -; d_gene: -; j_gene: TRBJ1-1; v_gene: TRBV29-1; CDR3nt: TGCAGCGCCACAGTAGGGCGGGCTGAAGCTTTCTTT; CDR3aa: CSATVGRAEAFF
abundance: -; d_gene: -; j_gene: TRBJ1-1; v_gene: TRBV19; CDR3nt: TGTGCCAGTAGTAAGACAGAGGGTTGGAGGAACACTGAAGCTTTCTTT; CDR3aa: CASSKTEGWRNTEAFF
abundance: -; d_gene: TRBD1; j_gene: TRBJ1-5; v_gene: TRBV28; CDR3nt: TGTGCCAGCCTGACAGGGTATGGCAATCAGCCCCAGCATTTT; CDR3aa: CASLTGYGNQPQHF
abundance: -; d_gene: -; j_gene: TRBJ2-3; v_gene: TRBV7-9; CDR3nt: TGTGCCAGCAGCCCCTTTTACATTTCTAGCACAGATACGCAGTATTTT; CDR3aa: CASSPFYISSTDTQYF
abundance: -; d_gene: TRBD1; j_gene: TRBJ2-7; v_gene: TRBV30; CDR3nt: TGTGCCTGGAGTCCAGGGGGCGGTCCCTCCTACGAGCAGTACTTC; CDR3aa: CAWSPGGGPSYEQYF
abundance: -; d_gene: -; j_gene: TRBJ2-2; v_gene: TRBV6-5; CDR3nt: TGTGCCACCAAAAGGGACGCCGGGGAGCTGTTTTTT; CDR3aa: CATKRDAGELFF
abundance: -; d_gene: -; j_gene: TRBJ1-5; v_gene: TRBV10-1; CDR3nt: TGCGCCAGCAGCGCGAACATGAATCAGCCCCAGCATTTT; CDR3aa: CASSANMNQPQHF
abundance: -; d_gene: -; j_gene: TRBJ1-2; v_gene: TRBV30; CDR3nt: TGTGCCTGGAGTTTGGGTCCGGGGGACTATGGCTACACCTTC; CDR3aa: CAWSLGPGDYGYTF
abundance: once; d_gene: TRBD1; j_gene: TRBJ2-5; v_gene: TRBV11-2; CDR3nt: TGTGCCAGCAGCACACTGGACAGGGTGGGGGAGACCCAGTACTTC; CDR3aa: CASSTLDRVGETQYF
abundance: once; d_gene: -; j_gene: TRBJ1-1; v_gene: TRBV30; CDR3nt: TGTGCCTGGGTATTAGTCCTGAACACTGAAGCTTTCTTT; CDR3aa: CAWVLVLNTEAFF
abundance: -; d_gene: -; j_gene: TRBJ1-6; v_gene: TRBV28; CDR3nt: TGTGCCAGCAGTTCATATTCACCCCTCCACTTT; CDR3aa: CASSSYSPLHF
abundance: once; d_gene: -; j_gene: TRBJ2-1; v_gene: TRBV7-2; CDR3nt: TGTGCCAGCAGCTTTTGGGGAAACGAGCAGTTCTTC; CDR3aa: CASSFWGNEQFF
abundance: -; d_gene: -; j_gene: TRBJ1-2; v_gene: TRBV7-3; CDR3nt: TGTGCCAGCAGTCCGTCCCCTAACTATGGCTACACCTTC; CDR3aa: CASSPSPNYGYTF
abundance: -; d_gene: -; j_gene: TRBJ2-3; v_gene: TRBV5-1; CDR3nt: TGCGCCAGCAGCTTGGGTCTTCGGTCAGATACGCAGTATTTT; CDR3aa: CASSLGLRSDTQYF
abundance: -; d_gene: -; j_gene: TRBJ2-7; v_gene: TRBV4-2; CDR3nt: TGTGCCAGCAGCCAAGATTTGGCTGCCTACGAGCAGTACTTC; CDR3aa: CASSQDLAAYEQYF
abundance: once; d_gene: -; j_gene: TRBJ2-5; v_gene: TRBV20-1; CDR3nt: TGCAGTGCTAGATTTGGAGAGACCCAGTACTTC; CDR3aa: CSARFGETQYF
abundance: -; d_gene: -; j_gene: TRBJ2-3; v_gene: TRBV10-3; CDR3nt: TGTGCCATCAGTGAAAGCACAGATACGCAGTATTTT; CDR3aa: CAISESTDTQYF
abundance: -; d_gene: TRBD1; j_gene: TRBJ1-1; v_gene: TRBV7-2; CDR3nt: TGTGCCAGCAGCCCTGGACAGGGGGCGTACACTGAAGCTTTCTTT; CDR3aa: CASSPGQGAYTEAFF
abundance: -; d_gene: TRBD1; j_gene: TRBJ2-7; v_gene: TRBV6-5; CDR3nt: TGTGCCAGCAGTTACCTAGGACAGGGGAGGGAGTACGAGCAGTACTTC; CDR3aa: CASSYLGQGREYEQYF
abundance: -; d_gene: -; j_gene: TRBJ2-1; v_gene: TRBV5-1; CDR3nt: TGCGCCAGCAGCTTGGACGCGGGCGGGTACAATGAGCAGTTCTTC; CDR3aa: CASSLDAGGYNEQFF
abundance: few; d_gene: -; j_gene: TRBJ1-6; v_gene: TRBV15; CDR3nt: TGTGCCACCAGCAGAGATCCACCCCTCCACTTT; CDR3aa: CATSRDPPLHF
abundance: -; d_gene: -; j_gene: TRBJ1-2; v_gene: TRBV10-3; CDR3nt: TGTGCCATCAGGGGGGGCGCGGACTATGGCTACACCTTC; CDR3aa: CAIRGGADYGYTF
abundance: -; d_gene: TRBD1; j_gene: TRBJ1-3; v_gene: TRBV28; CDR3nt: TGTGCCAGCAGACCGACAGGGGGGAGAGGAAACACCATATATTTT; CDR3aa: CASRPTGGRGNTIYF
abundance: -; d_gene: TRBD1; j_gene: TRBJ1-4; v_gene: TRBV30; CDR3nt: TGTGCCTGGAGTGAGGGTTTGACAGGGGACAATGAAAAACTGTTTTTT; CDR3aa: CAWSEGLTGDNEKLFF
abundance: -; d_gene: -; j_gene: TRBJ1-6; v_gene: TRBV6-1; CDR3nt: TGTGCCAGCAGTGAAAAAGTGGAGGGTTCACCCCTCCACTTT; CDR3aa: CASSEKVEGSPLHF